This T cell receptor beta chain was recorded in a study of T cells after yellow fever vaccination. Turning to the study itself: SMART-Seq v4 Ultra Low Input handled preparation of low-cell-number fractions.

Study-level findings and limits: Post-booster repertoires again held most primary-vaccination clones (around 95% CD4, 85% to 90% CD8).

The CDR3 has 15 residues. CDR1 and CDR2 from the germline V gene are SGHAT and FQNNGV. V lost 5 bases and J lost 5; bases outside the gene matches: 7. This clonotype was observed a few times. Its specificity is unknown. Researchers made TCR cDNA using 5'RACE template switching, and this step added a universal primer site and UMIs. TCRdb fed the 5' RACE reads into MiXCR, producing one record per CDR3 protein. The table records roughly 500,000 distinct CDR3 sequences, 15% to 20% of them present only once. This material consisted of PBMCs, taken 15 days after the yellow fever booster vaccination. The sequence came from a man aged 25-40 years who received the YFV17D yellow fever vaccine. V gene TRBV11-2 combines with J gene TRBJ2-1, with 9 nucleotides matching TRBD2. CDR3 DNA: TGTGCCAGCAGCCTAGCGGGGTGGGGGCACAATGAGCAGTTCTTC. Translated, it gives CASSLAGWGHNEQFF.